A selection of T cell receptor beta chains follows, all from one sample in a study of OX40 agonist ivuxolimab in advanced cancers. Assay: immunoSEQ multiplex PCR; the TCRdb copy retains only in-frame clones and omits some. The table records approximately 88,000 clones, about 88% of them present only once. The sample consisted of CD4+ or CD8+ T cells sorted from blood, taken in a trial of the OX40 agonist ivuxolimab. Receptors originate from an adult with an advanced solid tumor such as melanoma, head and neck, liver or kidney cancer. Each CDR3 is given with its conserved first and last residue. The D gene is left open where the match is weak. Not all rows give a size; the values are once, few, many and, for expanded clones, a class.

D gene,V gene,clone size,J gene,CDR3 protein,CDR3 DNA
.,TRBV29-1,.,TRBJ2-3,CSYGPTDTQYF,TGCAGCTATGGTCCCACAGATACGCAGTATTTT
.,TRBV6-1,.,TRBJ2-6,CASSEGGSGANVLTF,TGTGCCAGCAGTGAAGGTGGCTCTGGGGCCAACGTCCTGACTTTC
.,TRBV2,.,TRBJ1-1,CASSWTIETEAFF,TGTGCCAGCAGCTGGACCATCGAGACTGAAGCTTTCTTT
TRBD1,TRBV2,once,TRBJ1-4,CASSGPGQGNEKLFF,TGTGCCAGCAGTGGCCCGGGACAGGGGAACGAAAAACTGTTTTTT
TRBD2,TRBV2,.,TRBJ2-3,CASSEGLAGGTDTQYF,TGTGCCAGCAGTGAAGGGCTAGCGGGGGGGACAGATACGCAGTATTTT
.,TRBV5-1,.,TRBJ2-4,CASSLGDKVKNIQYF,TGCGCCAGCAGCTTGGGCGACAAGGTCAAAAACATTCAGTACTTC
.,TRBV28,once,TRBJ1-5,CASSLWGRARGNQPQHF,TGTGCCAGCAGTTTATGGGGGAGGGCGAGAGGCAATCAGCCCCAGCATTTT
TRBD2,TRBV7-9,.,TRBJ2-5,CASSSGLAGHQETQYF,TGTGCCAGCAGCTCTGGACTAGCGGGCCATCAAGAGACCCAGTACTTC
TRBD1,TRBV25-1,.,TRBJ2-1,CASSDRGPYNEQFF,TGTGCCAGCAGTGACAGGGGGCCCTACAATGAGCAGTTCTTC
.,TRBV4-1,.,TRBJ1-3,CASSQDKANTIYF,TGCGCCAGCAGCCAAGATAAAGCGAACACCATATATTTT
.,TRBV5-4,.,TRBJ1-2,CASSLGASSPGYTF,TGTGCCAGCAGCTTGGGGGCTTCGAGCCCAGGCTACACCTTC
.,TRBV5-5,.,TRBJ2-3,CASSNLRGTSTDTQYF,TGTGCCAGCAGCAACCTCAGGGGGACTAGCACAGATACGCAGTATTTT
.,TRBV18,once,TRBJ1-6,CASSPTGNSPLHF,TGTGCCAGCTCACCAACAGGGAATTCACCCCTCCACTTT
.,TRBV4-1,.,TRBJ1-5,CASSQDPLTRYQPQHF,TGCGCCAGCAGCCAAGATCCCTTGACCCGTTATCAGCCCCAGCATTTT
.,TRBV5-1,.,TRBJ2-2,CASSLALATGELFF,TGCGCCAGCAGCTTGGCCTTGGCAACCGGGGAGCTGTTTTTT
TRBD1,TRBV29-1,.,TRBJ2-1,CRAGTEEQFF,TGCAGGGCCGGGACAGAGGAGCAGTTCTTC
.,TRBV7-8,.,TRBJ1-1,CASNPYTGSTEAFF,TGTGCCAGCAATCCATATACGGGGAGCACTGAAGCTTTCTTT
.,TRBV28,.,TRBJ1-1,CASSLGKANTEAFF,TGTGCCAGCAGTTTAGGCAAGGCTAACACTGAAGCTTTCTTT
TRBD1,TRBV6-5,.,TRBJ2-3,CASSLQGARTDTQYF,TGTGCCAGCAGCTTACAGGGGGCTAGGACAGATACGCAGTATTTT
.,TRBV28,.,TRBJ1-5,CASSLRRGANQPQHF,TGTGCCAGCAGTTTACGGAGGGGGGCAAATCAGCCCCAGCATTTT
.,TRBV9,.,TRBJ2-1,CASSARASYNEQFF,TGTGCCAGCAGCGCCCGTGCGTCCTACAATGAGCAGTTCTTC
.,TRBV6-4,few,TRBJ1-6,CASSRQLNSPLHF,TGTGCCAGCAGTAGGCAGCTCAATTCACCCCTCCACTTT
.,TRBV10-2,.,TRBJ2-5,CASSDSIQETQYF,TGCGCCAGCAGTGACTCTATTCAAGAGACCCAGTACTTC
.,TRBV5-5,.,TRBJ2-6,CASSFGRGSGANVLTF,TGTGCCAGCAGCTTCGGTAGAGGCTCTGGGGCCAACGTCCTGACTTTC
.,TRBV2,.,TRBJ2-1,CASSVSGTYNEQFF,TGTGCCAGCAGTGTTAGCGGAACTTACAATGAGCAGTTCTTC
.,TRBV30,once,TRBJ2-5,CAWSSGTETQYF,TGTGCCTGGAGTTCGGGGACAGAGACCCAGTACTTC
.,TRBV2,.,TRBJ2-1,CASSERRGNEQFF,TGTGCCAGCAGTGAACGTCGGGGTAATGAGCAGTTCTTC
TRBD1,TRBV29-1,.,TRBJ1-4,CSGRGITNEKLFF,TGCAGCGGCAGGGGGATAACTAATGAAAAACTGTTTTTT